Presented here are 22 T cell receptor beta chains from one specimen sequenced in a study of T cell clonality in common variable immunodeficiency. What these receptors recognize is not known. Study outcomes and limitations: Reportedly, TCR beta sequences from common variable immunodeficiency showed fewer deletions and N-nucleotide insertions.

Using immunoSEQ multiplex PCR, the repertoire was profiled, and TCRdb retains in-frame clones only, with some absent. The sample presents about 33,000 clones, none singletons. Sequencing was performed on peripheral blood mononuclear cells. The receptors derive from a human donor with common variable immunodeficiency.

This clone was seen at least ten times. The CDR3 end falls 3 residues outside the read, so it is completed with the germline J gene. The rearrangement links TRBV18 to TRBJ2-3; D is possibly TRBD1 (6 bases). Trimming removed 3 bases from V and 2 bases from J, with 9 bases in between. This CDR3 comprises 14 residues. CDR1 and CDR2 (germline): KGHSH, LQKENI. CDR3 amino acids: CASSPGQNTDTQYF. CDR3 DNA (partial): TGTGCCAGCTCACCCGGACAGAACACAGATACG. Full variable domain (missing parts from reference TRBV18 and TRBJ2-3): NAGVMQNPRHLVRRRGQEARLRCSPMKGHSHVYWYRQLPEEGLKFMVYLQKENIIDESGMPKERFSAEFPKEGPSILRIQQVVRGDSAAYFCASSPGQNTDTQYFGPGTRLTVL.

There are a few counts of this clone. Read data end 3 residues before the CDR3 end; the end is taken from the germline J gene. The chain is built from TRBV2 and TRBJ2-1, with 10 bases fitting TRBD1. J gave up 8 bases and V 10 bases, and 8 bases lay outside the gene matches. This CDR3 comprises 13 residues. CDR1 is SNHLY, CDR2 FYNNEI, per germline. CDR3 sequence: CAILRGTGDEQFF. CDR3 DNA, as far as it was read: TGTGCCATCCTCCGCGGGACAGGGGATGAG.

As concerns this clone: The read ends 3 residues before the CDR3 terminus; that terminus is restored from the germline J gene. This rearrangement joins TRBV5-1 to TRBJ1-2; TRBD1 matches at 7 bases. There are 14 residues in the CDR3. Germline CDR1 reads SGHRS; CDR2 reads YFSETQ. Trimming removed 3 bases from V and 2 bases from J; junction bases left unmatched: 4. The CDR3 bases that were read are TGCGCCAGCAGCTCGGGACAGTCGAACTATGGC. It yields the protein CASSSGQSNYG. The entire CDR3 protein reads CASSSGQSNYGYTF.

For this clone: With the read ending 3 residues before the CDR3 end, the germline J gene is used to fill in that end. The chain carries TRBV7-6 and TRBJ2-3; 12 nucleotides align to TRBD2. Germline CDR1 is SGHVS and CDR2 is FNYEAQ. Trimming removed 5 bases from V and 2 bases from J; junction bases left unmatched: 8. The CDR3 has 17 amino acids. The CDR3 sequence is CASSEGLAGRLTDTQYF. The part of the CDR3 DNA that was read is TGTGCCAGCAGCGAGGGACTAGCGGGCCGACTCACAGATACG. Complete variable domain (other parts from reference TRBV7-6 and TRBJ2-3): GAGVSQSPRYKVTKRGQDVALRCDPISGHVSLYWYRQALGQGPEFLTYFNYEAQQDKSGLPNDRFSAERPEGSISTLTIQRTEQRDSAMYRCASSEGLAGRLTDTQYFGPGTRLTVL.

CDR3 region: CASSALGQPHLYNEQFF. The CDR3 DNA, read in part, is TGTGCCAGCAGTGCCCTGGGACAGCCTCACCTCTACAATGAG. The chain employs TRBV2 and TRBJ2-1, with 7 bases fitting TRBD1. The CDR3 goes on 3 residues after the read ends, and that part is filled in from the germline J gene. The ends lost 4 bases at V and 3 bases at J; junction bases unmatched: 12. Germline V CDR1 and CDR2: SNHLY, FYNNEI. The CDR3 covers 17 residues.

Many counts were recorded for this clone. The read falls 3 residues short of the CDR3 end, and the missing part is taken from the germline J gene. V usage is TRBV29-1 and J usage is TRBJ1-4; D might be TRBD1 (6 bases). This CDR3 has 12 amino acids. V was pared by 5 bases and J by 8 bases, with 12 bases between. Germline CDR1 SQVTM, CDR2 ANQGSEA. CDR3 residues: CSVRQEGEKLFF. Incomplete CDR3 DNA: TGCAGCGTTCGACAGGAAGGGGAAAAA.

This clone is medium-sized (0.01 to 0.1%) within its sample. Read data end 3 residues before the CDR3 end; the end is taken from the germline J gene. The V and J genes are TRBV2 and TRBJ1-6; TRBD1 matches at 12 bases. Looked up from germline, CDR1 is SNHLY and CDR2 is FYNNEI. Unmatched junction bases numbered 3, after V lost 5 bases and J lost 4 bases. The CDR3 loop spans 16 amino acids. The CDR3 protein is CASSRDRGPYNSPLHF. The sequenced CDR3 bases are TGTGCCAGCAGTAGGGACAGGGGGCCTTATAATTCACCC.

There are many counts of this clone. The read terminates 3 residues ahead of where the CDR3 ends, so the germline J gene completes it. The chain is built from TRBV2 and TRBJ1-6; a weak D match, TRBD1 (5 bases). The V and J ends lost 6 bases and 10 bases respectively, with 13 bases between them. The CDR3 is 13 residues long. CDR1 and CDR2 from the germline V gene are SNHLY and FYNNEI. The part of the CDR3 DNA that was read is TGTGCCAGCAGGGTCCAGGGCGGCTCACCC. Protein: CASRVQGGSP. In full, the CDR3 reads CASRVQGGSPLHF.

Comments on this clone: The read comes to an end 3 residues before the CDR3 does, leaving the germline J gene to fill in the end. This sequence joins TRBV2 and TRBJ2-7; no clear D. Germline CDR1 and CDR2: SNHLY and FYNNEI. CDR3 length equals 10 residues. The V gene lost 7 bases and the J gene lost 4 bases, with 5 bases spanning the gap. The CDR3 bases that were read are TGTGCCAGCATAGGGTACGAG. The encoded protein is CASIGYE. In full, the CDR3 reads CASIGYEQYF.

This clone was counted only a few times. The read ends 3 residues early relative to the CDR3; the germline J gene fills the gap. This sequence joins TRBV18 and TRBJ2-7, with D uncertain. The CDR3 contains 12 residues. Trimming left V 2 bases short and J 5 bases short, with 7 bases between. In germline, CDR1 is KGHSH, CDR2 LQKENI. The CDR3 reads CASSPGGNEQYF. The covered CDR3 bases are TGTGCCAGCTCACCAGGTGGCAACGAG.

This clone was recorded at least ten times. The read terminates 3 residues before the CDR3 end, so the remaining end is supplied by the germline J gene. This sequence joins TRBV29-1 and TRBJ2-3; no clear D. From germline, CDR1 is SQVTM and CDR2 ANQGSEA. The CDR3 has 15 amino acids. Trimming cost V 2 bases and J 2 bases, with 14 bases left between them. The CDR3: CSVEPNKVNTDTQYF. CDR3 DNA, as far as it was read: TGCAGCGTTGAACCCAACAAGGTGAACACAGATACG.

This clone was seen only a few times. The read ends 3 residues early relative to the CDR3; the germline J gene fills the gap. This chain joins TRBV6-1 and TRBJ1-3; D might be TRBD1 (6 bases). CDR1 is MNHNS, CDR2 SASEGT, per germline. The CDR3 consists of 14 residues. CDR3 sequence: CASSVVGGAQGIYF. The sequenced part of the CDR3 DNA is TGTGCCAGCAGTGTAGTGGGGGGGGCCCAGGGG.

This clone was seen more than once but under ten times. Here the CDR3 reads CAWSGGGGLALHF. Partial CDR3 DNA: TGTGCCTGGAGTGGAGGGGGGGGATTGGCC. The rearrangement uses TRBV30 and TRBJ1-6; D possibly corresponds to TRBD1 (6 bases). The read terminates 3 residues before the CDR3 end, so the remaining end is supplied by the germline J gene. The CDR3 loop spans 13 amino acids. Germline V gene data show CDR1 as GTSNPN and CDR2 as SVGIG (reference sequence).

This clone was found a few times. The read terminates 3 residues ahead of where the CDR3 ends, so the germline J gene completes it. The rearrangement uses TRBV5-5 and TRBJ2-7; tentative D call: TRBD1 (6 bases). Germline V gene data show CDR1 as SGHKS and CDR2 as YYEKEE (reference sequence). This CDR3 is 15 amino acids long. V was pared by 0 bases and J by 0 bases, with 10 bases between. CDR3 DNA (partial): TGTGCCAGCAGCTTGGATCAGGACAGCTCCTACGAG. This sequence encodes CASSLDQDSSYE. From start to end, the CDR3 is CASSLDQDSSYEQYF. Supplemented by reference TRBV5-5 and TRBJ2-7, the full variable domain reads DAGVTQSPTHLIKTRGQQVTLRCSPISGHKSVSWYQQVLGQGPQFIFQYYEKEERGRGNFPDRFSARQFPNYSSELNVNALLLGDSALYLCASSLDQDSSYEQYFGPGTRLTVT.

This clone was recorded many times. The CDR3: CASSPDDRGYTEAFF. CDR3 DNA, as far as it was read: TGTGCCAGCAGCCCCGATGACAGGGGGTACACTGAA. This sequence joins TRBV5-6 and TRBJ1-1; 9 bases are shared with TRBD1. The CDR3 is cut off 3 residues early in the read; its end comes from the germline J gene. Germline loops: CDR1 SGHDT, CDR2 YYEEEE. The CDR3 extends over 15 amino acids. The junction had 7 bases not matched to a gene; V was cut back by 4 bases and J by 3 bases.

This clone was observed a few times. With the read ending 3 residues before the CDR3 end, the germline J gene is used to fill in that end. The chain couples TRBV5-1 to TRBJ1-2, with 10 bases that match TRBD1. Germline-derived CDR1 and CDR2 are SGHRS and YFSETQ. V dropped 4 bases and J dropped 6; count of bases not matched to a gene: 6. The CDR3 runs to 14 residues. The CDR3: CASSRDRGEDGYTF. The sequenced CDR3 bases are TGCGCCAGCAGCCGGGACAGGGGCGAGGATGGC.

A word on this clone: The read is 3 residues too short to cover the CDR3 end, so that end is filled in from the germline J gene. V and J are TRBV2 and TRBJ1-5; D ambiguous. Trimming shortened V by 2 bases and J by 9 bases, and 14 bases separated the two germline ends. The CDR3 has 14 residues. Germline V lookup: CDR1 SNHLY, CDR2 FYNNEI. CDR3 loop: CASSETARHLPQHF. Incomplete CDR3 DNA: TGTGCCAGCAGTGAAACAGCAAGACATCTGCCC.

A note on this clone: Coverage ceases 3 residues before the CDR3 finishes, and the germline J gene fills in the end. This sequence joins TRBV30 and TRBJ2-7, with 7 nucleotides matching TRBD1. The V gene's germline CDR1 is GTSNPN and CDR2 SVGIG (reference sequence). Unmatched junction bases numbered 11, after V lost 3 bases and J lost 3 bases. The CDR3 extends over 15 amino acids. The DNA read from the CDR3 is TGTGCCTGGAGGGATAGGCAGGGGGTATTCTACGAG. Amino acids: CAWRDRQGVFYE. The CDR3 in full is CAWRDRQGVFYEQYF. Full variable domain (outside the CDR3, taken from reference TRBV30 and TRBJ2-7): SQTIHQWPATLVQPVGSPLSLECTVEGTSNPNLYWYRQAAGRGLQLLFYSVGIGQISSEVPQNLSASRPQDRQFILSSKKLLLSDSGFYLCAWRDRQGVFYEQYFGPGTRLTVT.

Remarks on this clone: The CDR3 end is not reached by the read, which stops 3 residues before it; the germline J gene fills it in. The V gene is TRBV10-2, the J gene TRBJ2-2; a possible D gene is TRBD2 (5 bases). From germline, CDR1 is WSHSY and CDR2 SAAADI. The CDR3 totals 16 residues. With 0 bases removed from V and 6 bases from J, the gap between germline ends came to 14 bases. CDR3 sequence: CASSESRVNLAGELFF. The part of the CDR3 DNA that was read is TGCGCCAGCAGTGAGTCGAGGGTTAATTTGGCCGGGGAG.

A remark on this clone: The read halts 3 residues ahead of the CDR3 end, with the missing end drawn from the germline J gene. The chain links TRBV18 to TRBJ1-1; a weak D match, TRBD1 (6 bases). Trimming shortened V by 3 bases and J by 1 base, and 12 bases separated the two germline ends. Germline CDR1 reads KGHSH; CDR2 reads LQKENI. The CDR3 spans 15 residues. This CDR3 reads CASSPTDSPNTEAFF. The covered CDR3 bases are TGTGCCAGCTCACCGACGGACAGTCCGAACACTGAA.

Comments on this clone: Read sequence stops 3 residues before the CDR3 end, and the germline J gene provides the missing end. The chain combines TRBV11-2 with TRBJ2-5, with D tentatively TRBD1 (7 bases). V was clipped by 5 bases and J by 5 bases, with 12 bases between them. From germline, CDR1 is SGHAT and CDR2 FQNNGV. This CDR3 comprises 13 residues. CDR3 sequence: CASSLPGGETQYF. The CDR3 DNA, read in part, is TGTGCCAGCAGCCTCCCAGGGGGGGAGACC.

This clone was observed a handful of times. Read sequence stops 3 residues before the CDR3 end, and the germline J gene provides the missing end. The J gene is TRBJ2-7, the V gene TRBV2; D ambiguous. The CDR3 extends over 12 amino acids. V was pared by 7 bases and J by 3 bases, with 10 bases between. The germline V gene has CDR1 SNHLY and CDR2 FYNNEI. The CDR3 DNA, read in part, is TGTGCCAGCACCCCACGGGTCTACGAG. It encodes CASTPRVYE. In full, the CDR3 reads CASTPRVYEQYF.